This is a list of T cell receptor beta chains from one sample in a study of regulatory T cells in long-lasting Graves disease. One entry per CDR3 protein results from TCRdb running MiXCR on the multiplex PCR reads. Of about 220,000 distinct CDR3 sequences listed, roughly a fifth are singletons. These data were likewise used in another study, on T cells in Graves' hyperthyroidism and ophthalmopathy.

This specimen was peripheral blood mononuclear cells (PBMCs), taken at new diagnosis, from a patient treated with antithyroid drugs. These TCRs come from a woman aged 25 to 45 with Graves disease. The CDR3 runs from the conserved cysteine through the conserved F or W. The D gene is left open where the match is weak. Only part of the rows carry a size: once, few, many, or a class if the clone is expanded.

TGTGCCAGCAGCTTACTTGTATGGGAAGGAAAACTGTTTTTT	CASSLLVWEGKLFF	NA	TRBV7-2	TRBJ1-4	many
TGTGCCAGCAGCCTACCGGGCCGGACAGGGGTCAATGAGCAGTTCTTC	CASSLPGRTGVNEQFF	TRBD1	TRBV13	TRBJ2-1	many
TGTGCCAGCAGCGCAAGGACAAGCGGGAGGACCGATGAGCAGTTCTTC	CASSARTSGRTDEQFF	TRBD2	TRBV9	TRBJ2-1	NA
TGTGCCAGCTCACCCCAGCGACAGCCTTCCTACGAGCAGTACTTC	CASSPQRQPSYEQYF	NA	TRBV18	TRBJ2-7	many
TGTGCCAGCAGCCCAGAGGGGGGGAAGGCTGAAGCTTTCTTT	CASSPEGGKAEAFF	NA	TRBV6-1	TRBJ1-1	many
TGTGCCAGCAGTTACGGGCGAGCTCTTGGTGACACTGAAGCTTTCTTT	CASSYGRALGDTEAFF	NA	TRBV6-5	TRBJ1-1	many
TGTGCCAGCAGTTTATCCCCGGGACGTGGGCTCACTGAAGCTTTCTTT	CASSLSPGRGLTEAFF	NA	TRBV27	TRBJ1-1	many
TGTGCCAGCAGCCCCCATTGGGACGGATTTGGAAGCCAAGAGACCCAGTACTTC	CASSPHWDGFGSQETQYF	NA	TRBV11-2	TRBJ2-5	many
TGTGCCAGCAGCTTGGGGCCGGAGAGGGCGAGCACAGATACGCAGTATTTT	CASSLGPERASTDTQYF	NA	TRBV5-1	TRBJ2-3	many
TGCGCCAGCAGCCAAGCAGGACTAGCGGGAAATACCTACGAGCAGTACTTC	CASSQAGLAGNTYEQYF	TRBD2	TRBV4-1	TRBJ2-7	many
TGTGCCAGCAGCTTATTGCCGGATGGCTACACCTTC	CASSLLPDGYTF	NA	TRBV7-9	TRBJ1-2	many
TGCGCCAGCAGTTTCGGACAGGCAAACAATCAGCCCCAGCATTTT	CASSFGQANNQPQHF	TRBD1	TRBV4-1	TRBJ1-5	few
TGCGCCAGCAGCCCAGCTGGACAGGGGAACGTCCTGACTTTC	CASSPAGQGNVLTF	TRBD1	TRBV4-1	TRBJ2-6	NA
TGCAGTGCTAGAGATGTGGAGGGCTACACCTTC	CSARDVEGYTF	NA	TRBV20-1	TRBJ1-2	NA
TGTGCCAGCACCCGGGACAGGGCTTACAATGAGCAGTTCTTC	CASTRDRAYNEQFF	TRBD1	TRBV5-4	TRBJ2-1	NA
TGTGCCGCCATGAGGGGCTCCTACAATGAGCAGTTCTTC	CAAMRGSYNEQFF	NA	TRBV6-1	TRBJ2-1	few
TGCAGCGTGGGGGGCAGTCTAGAAGGCAATCAGCCCCAGCATTTT	CSVGGSLEGNQPQHF	NA	TRBV29-1	TRBJ1-5	many
TGTGCCAGCACTTTTAGAGGGAACACCATATATTTT	CASTFRGNTIYF	NA	TRBV12-3/TRBV12-4	TRBJ1-3	many
TGTGCCAGTGTATCAGGGGACTATGGCTACACCTTC	CASVSGDYGYTF	NA	TRBV19	TRBJ1-2	many
TGTGCCAGCAGCTCGGAGGGTGGCTATGGCTACACCTTC	CASSSEGGYGYTF	NA	TRBV5-4	TRBJ1-2	NA
TGTGCCAGCAGTCAAGTGGGCCTGCGGGACACGTACGGAAAAGGGAACACTGAAGCTTTCTTT	CASSQVGLRDTYGKGNTEAFF	NA	TRBV12-3/TRBV12-4	TRBJ1-1	medium-sized
TGTGCCAGCAGTTTATCTCATGGGACAGAGCAGTACTTC	CASSLSHGTEQYF	NA	TRBV27	TRBJ2-7	many
TGCAGTGTGAAAGGGGAGGGGGGGGCGTATGAGCAGTTCTTC	CSVKGEGGAYEQFF	NA	TRBV20-1	TRBJ2-1	many
TGTGCCAGCAGTAGCAGCCGGGGAAGCGGGAGAGGCACAGATACGCAGTATTTT	CASSSSRGSGRGTDTQYF	TRBD2	TRBV28	TRBJ2-3	many
TGTGCCAGCAGCCAGAGCAAAAACACAGATACGCAGTATTTT	CASSQSKNTDTQYF	NA	TRBV3-1	TRBJ2-3	many
TGTGCCAGCAGTGGACAGATTAATGAAAAACTGTTTTTT	CASSGQINEKLFF	NA	TRBV6-1	TRBJ1-4	many
TGTGCCTGGAGTGGGGTCCTTGGCAATCAGCCCCAGCATTTT	CAWSGVLGNQPQHF	NA	TRBV30	TRBJ1-5	many
TGTGCCAGCAGTCAATCTTACAGGAACACTGAAGCTTTCTTT	CASSQSYRNTEAFF	NA	TRBV2	TRBJ1-1	medium-sized
TGTGCCAGCAGTTCGCCTGGGACAGGGGGCTATGGCTACACCTTC	CASSSPGTGGYGYTF	TRBD1	TRBV28	TRBJ1-2	many
TGTGCCAGCAGCTTATCAGGAGGGGGCTATCAGCCCCAGCATTTT	CASSLSGGGYQPQHF	TRBD1	TRBV7-9	TRBJ1-5	few
TGTGCCAGCAGCTTAGCCAGGAGCTCTGGAAACACCATATATTTT	CASSLARSSGNTIYF	NA	TRBV13	TRBJ1-3	NA
TGTGCCAGCTCCCCGGGCGGGGCCTTGAACACTGAAGCTTTCTTT	CASSPGGALNTEAFF	NA	TRBV5-4	TRBJ1-1	NA
TGTGCCAGCAGTGAAAGGCCAGGGAGCACCAGCTTCTATGGCTACACCTTC	CASSERPGSTSFYGYTF	NA	TRBV9	TRBJ1-2	many
TGTGCCAGCAGTTGGACGACAGGGGGAGGCTACACCTTC	CASSWTTGGGYTF	TRBD1	TRBV28	TRBJ1-2	many
TGTGCCAGCAGCACCCAAGACAGGGGACTCGGGGAGCAGTACTTC	CASSTQDRGLGEQYF	TRBD1	TRBV7-9	TRBJ2-7	many
TGTGCCAGCAGTTTTCGGGACAGCTACTATGGCTACACCTTC	CASSFRDSYYGYTF	TRBD1	TRBV12-3/TRBV12-4	TRBJ1-2	many
TGTGCCAGCAGACTAAGGCCTCAGACTAACTATGGCTACACCTTC	CASRLRPQTNYGYTF	NA	TRBV11-2	TRBJ1-2	NA
TGTGCCAGCAGTTTAACCCCATTTAGCGGCTACGAGCAGTACTTC	CASSLTPFSGYEQYF	NA	TRBV27	TRBJ2-7	many
TGTGCCAGCAATGCGCTACAGGGGTTTTCGGGCAATCAGCCCCAGCATTTT	CASNALQGFSGNQPQHF	TRBD1	TRBV28	TRBJ1-5	NA
TGTGCCAGCTTACAAGGACACTCGGGGGACACCATATATTTT	CASLQGHSGDTIYF	NA	TRBV6-1	TRBJ1-3	many
TGTGCCAGCTCAAAAGGAAATAGGAACACTGAAGCTTTCTTT	CASSKGNRNTEAFF	NA	TRBV18	TRBJ1-1	many
TGTGCCATCAGTGAGGGACTAGCGGTACAAGAGACCCAGTACTTC	CAISEGLAVQETQYF	TRBD2	TRBV10-3	TRBJ2-5	many